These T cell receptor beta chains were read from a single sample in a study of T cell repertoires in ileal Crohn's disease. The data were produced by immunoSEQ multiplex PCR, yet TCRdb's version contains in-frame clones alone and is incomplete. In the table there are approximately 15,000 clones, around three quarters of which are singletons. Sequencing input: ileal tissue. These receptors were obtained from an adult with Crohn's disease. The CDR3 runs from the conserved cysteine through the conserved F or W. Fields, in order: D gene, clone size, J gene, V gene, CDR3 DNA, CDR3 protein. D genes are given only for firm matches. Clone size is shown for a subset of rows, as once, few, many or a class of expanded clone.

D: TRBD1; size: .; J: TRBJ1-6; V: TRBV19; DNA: TGTGCCAGTAGTCCCTCAGCAGGGGGAAATTCACCCCTCCACTTT; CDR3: CASSPSAGGNSPLHF
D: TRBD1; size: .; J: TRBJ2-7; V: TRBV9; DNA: TGTGCCAGCAGCGTCAACAGGGGACATTGGGAGCAGTACTTC; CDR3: CASSVNRGHWEQYF
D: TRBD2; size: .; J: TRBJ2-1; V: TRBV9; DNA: TGTGCCAGCAGCGTTGAGCGAGCGGGAGACAATGAGCAGTTCTTC; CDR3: CASSVERAGDNEQFF
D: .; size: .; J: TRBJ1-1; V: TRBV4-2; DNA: TGTGCCAGCAGCCAACCCACCGGGAGCCCTGAAGCTTTCTTT; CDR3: CASSQPTGSPEAFF
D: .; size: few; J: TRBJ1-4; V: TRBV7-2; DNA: TGTGCCAGCAGCTATCGTCCGGGAGATAATGAAAAACTGTTTTTT; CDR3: CASSYRPGDNEKLFF
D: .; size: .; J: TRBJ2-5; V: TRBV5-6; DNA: TGTGCCAGCAGCTTGGGGGCACAGGAGACCCAGTACTTC; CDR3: CASSLGAQETQYF
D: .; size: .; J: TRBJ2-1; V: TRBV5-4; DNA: TGTGCCAGCAGCTTGCCGGGGAATGAGCAGTTCTTC; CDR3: CASSLPGNEQFF
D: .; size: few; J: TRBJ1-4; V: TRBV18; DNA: TGTGCCAGCTCTCTAAACAGGGCCGAGGCTGAAAAACTGTTTTTT; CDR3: CASSLNRAEAEKLFF
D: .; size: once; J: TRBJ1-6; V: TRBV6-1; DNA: TGTGCCAGCAGTGAACGCAGGATATCGGATAATTCACCCCTCCACTTT; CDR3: CASSERRISDNSPLHF
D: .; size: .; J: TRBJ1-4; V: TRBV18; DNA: TGTGCCAGCTCACTTGACCTCCAGGGTGCCTTTGGTGAAAAACTGTTTTTT; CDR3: CASSLDLQGAFGEKLFF
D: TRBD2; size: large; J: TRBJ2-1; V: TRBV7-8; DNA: TGTGCCAGCAGAGCCCTAGCGGGGGGGCAGGGTGAGCAGTTCTTC; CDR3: CASRALAGGQGEQFF
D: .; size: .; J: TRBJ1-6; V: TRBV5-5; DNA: TGTGCCCTCGGGCAGGGTGACCTTAAAAGCTCCTATAATTCACCCCTCCACTTT; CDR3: CALGQGDLKSSYNSPLHF
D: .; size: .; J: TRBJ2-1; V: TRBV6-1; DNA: TGTGCCAGCAGTCGGACACGCAATGAGCAGTTCTTC; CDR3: CASSRTRNEQFF
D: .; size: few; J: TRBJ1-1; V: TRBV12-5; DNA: TGTGCTAGTTCTCCCAGGGTAACTGAAGCTTTCTTT; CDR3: CASSPRVTEAFF
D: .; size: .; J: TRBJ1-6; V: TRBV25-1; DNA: TGTGCCAGCAGTGCCAATCAGGGGAATTCCCCCCTCCACTTT; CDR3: CASSANQGNSPLHF
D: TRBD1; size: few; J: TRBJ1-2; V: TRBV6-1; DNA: TGTGCCAGCACATCGGACAGGGGACGTTTTGGCTACACCTTC; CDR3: CASTSDRGRFGYTF
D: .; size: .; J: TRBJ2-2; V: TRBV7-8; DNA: TGTGCCAGCAGCCCAGCCGGGAAAGGCACCGGGGAGCTGTTTTTT; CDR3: CASSPAGKGTGELFF
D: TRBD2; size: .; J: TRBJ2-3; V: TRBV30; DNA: TGTGCCTGGAGTGGGCTAGCGGGCGGCACAGATACGCAGTATTTT; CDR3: CAWSGLAGGTDTQYF
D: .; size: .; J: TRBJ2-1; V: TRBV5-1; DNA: TGCGCCAGCAGCTTGGGGCCTCCCGTGACAGGCTCCTACAATGAGCAGTTCTTC; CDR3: CASSLGPPVTGSYNEQFF
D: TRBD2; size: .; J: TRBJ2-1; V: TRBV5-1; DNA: TGCGCCAGCAGCGCCGGGACTAGCGGGGGACATGAGCAGTTCTTC; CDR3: CASSAGTSGGHEQFF
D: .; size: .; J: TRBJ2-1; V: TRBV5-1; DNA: TGCGCCAGCAGCTTGGTGGCGGGGGCCGACAATGAGCAGTTCTTC; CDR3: CASSLVAGADNEQFF
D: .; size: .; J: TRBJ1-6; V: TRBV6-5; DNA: TGTGCCAGCAGTACAGGAGGGGATAATTCACCCCTCCACTTT; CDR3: CASSTGGDNSPLHF